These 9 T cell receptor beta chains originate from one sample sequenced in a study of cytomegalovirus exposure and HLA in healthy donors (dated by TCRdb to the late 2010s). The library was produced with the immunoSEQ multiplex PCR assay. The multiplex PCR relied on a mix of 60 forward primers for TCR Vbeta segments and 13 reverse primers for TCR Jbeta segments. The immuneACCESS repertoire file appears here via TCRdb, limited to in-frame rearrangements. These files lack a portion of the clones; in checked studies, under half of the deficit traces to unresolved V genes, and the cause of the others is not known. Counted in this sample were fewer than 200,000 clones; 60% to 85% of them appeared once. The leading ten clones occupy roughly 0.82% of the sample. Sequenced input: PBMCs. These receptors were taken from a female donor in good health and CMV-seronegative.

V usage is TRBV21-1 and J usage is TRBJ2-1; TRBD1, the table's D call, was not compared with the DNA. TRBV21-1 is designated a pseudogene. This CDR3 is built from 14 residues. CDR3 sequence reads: CASSKCQGYNEQFF. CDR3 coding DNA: TGTGCCAGCAGCAAGTGTCAGGGGTACAATGAGCAGTTCTTC.

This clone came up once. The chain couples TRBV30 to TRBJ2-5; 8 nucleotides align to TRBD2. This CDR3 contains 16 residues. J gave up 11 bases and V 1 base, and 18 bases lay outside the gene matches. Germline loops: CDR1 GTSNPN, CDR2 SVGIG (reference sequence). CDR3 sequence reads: CAWSGQRESDGFWQYF. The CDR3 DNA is TGTGCCTGGAGTGGCCAGCGGGAGAGCGACGGTTTCTGGCAGTACTTC.

DNA of the CDR3: TGTGCCTCATCCCACGGCGGGAGGGGAAGCGGCTACACCTTC. This sequence encodes CASSHGGRGSGYTF. The V gene is TRBV30, the J gene TRBJ1-2, with D perhaps TRBD1 (5 bases). Germline assignment: CDR1 GTSNPN and CDR2 SVGIG (reference sequence). Trimming removed 7 bases from V and 8 bases from J, with 23 bases in between. This CDR3 region has 14 residues.

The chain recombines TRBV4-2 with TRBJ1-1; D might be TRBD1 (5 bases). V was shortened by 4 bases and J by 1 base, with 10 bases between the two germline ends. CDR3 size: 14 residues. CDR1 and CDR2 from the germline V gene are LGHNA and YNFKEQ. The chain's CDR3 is CASSLSGANTEAFF. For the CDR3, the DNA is TGTGCCAGCAGCCTTTCTGGGGCGAACACTGAAGCTTTCTTT.

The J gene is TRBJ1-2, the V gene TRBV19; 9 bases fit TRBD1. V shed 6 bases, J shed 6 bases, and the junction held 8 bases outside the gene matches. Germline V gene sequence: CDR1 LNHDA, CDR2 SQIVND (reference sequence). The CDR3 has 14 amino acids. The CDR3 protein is CASRSTGGLHGYTF. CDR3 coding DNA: TGTGCCAGTAGATCGACAGGGGGTCTCCATGGCTACACCTTC.

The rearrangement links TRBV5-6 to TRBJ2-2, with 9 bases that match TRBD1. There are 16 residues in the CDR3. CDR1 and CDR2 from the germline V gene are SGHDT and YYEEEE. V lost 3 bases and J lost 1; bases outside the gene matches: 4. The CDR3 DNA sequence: TGTGCCAGCAGCTCCCGACAGGGGGTGAACACCGGGGAGCTGTTTTTT. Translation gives CASSSRQGVNTGELFF.

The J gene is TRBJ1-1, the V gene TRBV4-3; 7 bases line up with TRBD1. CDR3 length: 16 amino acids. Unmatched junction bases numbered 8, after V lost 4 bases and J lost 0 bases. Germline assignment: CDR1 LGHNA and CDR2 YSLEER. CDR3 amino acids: CASSPGQLKLNTEAFF. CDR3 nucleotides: TGCGCCAGCAGCCCGGGACAGCTTAAATTGAACACTGAAGCTTTCTTT.

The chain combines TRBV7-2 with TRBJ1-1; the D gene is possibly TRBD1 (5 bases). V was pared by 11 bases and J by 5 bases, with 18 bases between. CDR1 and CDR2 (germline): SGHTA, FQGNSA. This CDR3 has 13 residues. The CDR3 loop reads CASKSGRGTEAFF. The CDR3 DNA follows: TGTGCCTCAAAAAGTGGGAGGGGAACTGAAGCTTTCTTT. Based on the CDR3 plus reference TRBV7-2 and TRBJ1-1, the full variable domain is GAGVSQSPSNKVTEKGKDVELRCDPISGHTALYWYRQSLGQGLEFLIYFQGNSAPDKSGLPSDRFSAERTGGSVSTLTIQRTQQEDSAVYLCASKSGRGTEAFFGQGTRLTVV.

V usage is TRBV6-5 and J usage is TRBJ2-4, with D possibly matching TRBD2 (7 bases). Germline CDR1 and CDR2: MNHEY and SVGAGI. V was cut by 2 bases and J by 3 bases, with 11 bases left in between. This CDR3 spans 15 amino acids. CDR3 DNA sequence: TGTGCCAGCAGTTACGGGGGGGGGCTCAAAAACATTCAGTACTTC. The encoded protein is CASSYGGGLKNIQYF.